At least ten counts were recorded for the clone carrying this T cell receptor (beta chain). The antigen is not known. Patients were all untreated before their thyroid surgery. The data originate from a study of metastatic and nonmetastatic thyroid tumors. Findings and caveats of the study: The study reportedly found significantly higher TCR beta diversity in malignant thyroid tumors than benign nodules, in blood and tumor.

TCRdb ran MiXCR on the PCR reads. Here the sample spans approximately 38,000 clones, about 26% being singletons. Trimming removed 3 bases from V and 1 base from J, with 9 bases in between. CDR1 is SGHRS, CDR2 YFSETQ, per germline. The CDR3 runs 14 residues. This clonotype was obtained from a male donor with papillary thyroid cancer or a benign thyroid nodule (not recorded which). Some clones in this sample may be carry-over from other donors' samples. The source material was blood. The chain carries TRBV5-1 and TRBJ2-3, with D possibly being TRBD2 (6 bases). The CDR3 region has the DNA TGCGCCAGCAGCTCGGGACTCCGCACAGATACGCAGTATTTT. Encoded protein: CASSSGLRTDTQYF.